This T cell receptor (beta chain) was captured by sequencing in a study of OX40 agonist ivuxolimab in advanced cancers. The CDR3 has 13 amino acids. V lost 3 bases, J lost 6 bases, and 10 bases lay in between. CDR1 is SGHTS, CDR2 YDEGEE, per germline. Only in-frame clones appear in the TCRdb table, and some are missing; sequencing was by immunoSEQ multiplex PCR. The sample lists about 100,000 clones, less than 95% occurring once. The input for sequencing was CD4+ or CD8+ T cells sorted from blood, taken in a trial of the OX40 agonist ivuxolimab. V and J are TRBV5-8 and TRBJ1-5; D is ambiguous. The source is an adult with an advanced solid tumor such as melanoma, head and neck, liver or kidney cancer. The chain's CDR3 is CASSYLSGQPQHF. The CDR3 DNA is TGTGCCAGCAGCTACCTCTCGGGTCAGCCCCAGCATTTT.